This TCR beta chain was identified during a study of regulatory T cells in long-lasting Graves disease. This clonotype was counted at least ten times. Its antigen remains unidentified. Combining iRepertoire HTBI primers with Arm-PCR of CDR3 regions, the authors built TCR beta libraries. TCRdb used MiXCR to reprocess the multiplex PCR reads, holding one entry per CDR3 protein. The table records roughly 700,000 distinct CDR3 sequences, around 30% of them present only once. Time point here: persistent/refractory GD, antithyroid drugs over 5 years with positive TRAb. Scientists built the TCR library using RNA that was extracted from PBMCs. Study results and caveats: Investigators studied peripheral blood only, not thyroid tissue. TRBV28 was favored in persistent disease, as were TRBJ1-2 and TRBJ2-5. Persistent patients shared 2,700 or so public clonotypes among themselves. Newly diagnosed patients shared fewer, at about a thousand.

Germline-derived CDR1 and CDR2 are MNHEY and SVGAGI. The CDR3 contains 13 residues. V shed 2 bases and J shed 5 bases, with 9 bases lying between them. Sample: peripheral blood mononuclear cells (PBMCs), taken when the disease was refractory, from a patient treated with antithyroid drugs. The chain couples TRBV6-5 to TRBJ1-1; tentative D call: TRBD1 (5 bases). The origin of this receptor is a female donor with Graves disease. The CDR3 here is CASSYRGETEAFF. The CDR3 DNA is TGTGCCAGCAGTTACAGGGGTGAGACTGAAGCTTTCTTT.